These 26 T cell receptor beta chains were all obtained from the same sample, sequenced in a study of type 1 regulatory T cells. Their antigen targets remain unknown. From the reads, TCRdb called clonotypes with MiXCR, one entry per CDR3 protein. The table lists over 6,000 distinct CDR3 sequences, 25% to 35% of them singletons. General study findings and limits: Compared with non-Tr1 cells, Tr1 cells showed a narrower TCR repertoire.

Sequencing input: cultured type 1 regulatory T (Tr1) cells, either the whole culture or a sorted fraction (not recorded which). All receptors derive from a human donor in good health.

The rearrangement links TRBV6-2 or TRBV6-3 to TRBJ1-3; unclear D gene. Trimming stripped 6 bases from V and 1 base from J, with 13 bases between. The CDR3 is 15 residues long. Germline V gene sequence: CDR1 MNHEY, CDR2 SVGEGT. In nucleotides, the CDR3 is TGTGCCAGCAGGAACGGCGGAACTTCTGGAAACACCATATATTTT. As protein: CASRNGGTSGNTIYF.

This clonotype was picked up many times. J is TRBJ2-7 and V is TRBV18, with D perhaps matching TRBD1 (6 bases). Germline CDR1 KGHSH, CDR2 LQKENI. The CDR3 spans 14 residues. V lost 6 bases, J lost 2 bases, and 14 bases lay in between. The CDR3 sequence is CASSRDTSPYEQYF. The CDR3, as DNA: TGTGCCAGCTCCCGGGACACCTCCCCCTACGAGCAGTACTTC.

This clonotype was detected once. The chain joins TRBV27 to TRBJ1-1, with a tentative D call TRBD1 (6 bases). CDR3 size: 13 residues. Germline V gene data show CDR1 as MNHEY and CDR2 as SMNVEV (reference sequence). With 2 bases removed from V and 5 bases from J, the gap between germline ends came to 9 bases. In DNA, the CDR3 is TGTGCCAGCAGTTTAATAGGGGGGACTGAAGCTTTCTTT. Protein: CASSLIGGTEAFF.

The CDR3 DNA reads as TGCAGTGCTTCGGACGAACAAAAGCGGTACTTC. This sequence encodes CSASDEQKRYF. This sequence joins TRBV20-1 and TRBJ2-7; D ambiguous. Trimming pared 5 bases from V and 12 bases from J, leaving 17 bases between. The CDR3 runs to 11 residues. Germline CDR1 reads DFQATT; CDR2 reads SNEGSKA (reference sequence).

The sample holds a few counts of this clonotype. The chain has TRBV7-2 and TRBJ1-2; tentative D call: TRBD1 (6 bases). CDR1 and CDR2 (germline): SGHTA, FQGNSA. The CDR3 runs 15 residues. V was shortened by 1 base and J by 6 bases, with 15 bases between the two germline ends. CDR3 region: CASSLDRASRHGYTF. CDR3 in DNA: TGTGCCAGCAGCTTAGACAGGGCTTCGAGACATGGCTACACCTTC.

In its sample, this clonotype was seen many times. This chain joins TRBV20-1 and TRBJ1-6, with TRBD1 as a possible D gene (6 bases). Trimming pared 2 bases from V and 4 bases from J, leaving 9 bases between. CDR3 length: 14 residues. Germline V CDR1 and CDR2: DFQATT, SNEGSKA (reference sequence). CDR3 bases: TGCAGTGCTAGACTTCAGGGGTATAATTCACCCCTCCACTTT. Its protein product is CSARLQGYNSPLHF.

In its sample, this clonotype was seen many times. One junction end does not reproduce the germline sequence, and a read error may be involved. The J gene is TRBJ2-3, the V gene TRBV5-1; 9 bases fit TRBD2. Germline CDR1 and CDR2: SGHRS and YFSETQ. The CDR3 has 13 residues. The CDR3: CATSPSGKDTQYF. The CDR3, as DNA: TGCGCCACCAGCCCTAGCGGGAAGGATACGCAGTATTTT.

With respect to this clonotype: Sequence at one end of the junction differs from germline and may be a read error. The V and J genes are TRBV18 and TRBJ1-1; D not resolved. Per the germline V gene, CDR1 is KGHSH and CDR2 is LQKENI. The CDR3 is 16 amino acids. The DNA of the CDR3 is TGTGTCAGCTCACCTCGAGGGCTCCCCGGGGACACTGAAGCTTTCTTT. It specifies CVSSPRGLPGDTEAFF.

The chain carries TRBV7-7 and TRBJ2-3, with 11 bases lining up with TRBD2. The V gene's germline CDR1 is SSHAT and CDR2 FNYEAQ (reference sequence). The CDR3 has 15 amino acids. V shed 1 base, J shed 6 bases, and the junction held 3 bases outside the gene matches. CDR3 sequence: CASSLGLAGTDTQYF. The DNA of the CDR3 is TGTGCCAGCAGCTTAGGACTAGCGGGAACGGATACGCAGTATTTT.

By its share, this clonotype is medium-sized. The J gene is TRBJ2-4, the V gene TRBV5-1; TRBD2 matches at 12 bases. There are 19 residues in the CDR3. Trimming at V came to 0 bases and at J to 5 bases, leaving 12 bases not matched to a gene. Germline V gives CDR1 SGHRS, CDR2 YFSETQ. The CDR3: CASSLGGTGLAGEQNIQYF. CDR3 nucleotide sequence: TGCGCCAGCAGCTTGGGCGGGACGGGACTAGCGGGCGAGCAAAACATTCAGTACTTC.

V and J are TRBV29-1 and TRBJ2-5; 7 bases are shared with TRBD1. Unmatched junction bases numbered 1, after V lost 7 bases and J lost 2 bases. The germline V gene encodes CDR1 SQVTM and CDR2 ANQGSEA. CDR3 length equals 11 residues. CDR3 residues: CSARGQETQYF. The DNA of the CDR3 is TGCAGCGCCAGGGGGCAAGAGACCCAGTACTTC. Full variable domain (outside the CDR3, taken from reference TRBV29-1 and TRBJ2-5): SAVISQKPSRDICQRGTSLTIQCQVDSQVTMMFWYRQQPGQSLTLIATANQGSEATYESGFVIDKFPISRPNLTFSTLTVSNMSPEDSSIYLCSARGQETQYFGPGTRLLVL.

In its sample, this clonotype was seen many times. The chain employs TRBV2 and TRBJ2-5; D gene unclear. V lost 4 bases and J lost 5, with 11 bases in between. The CDR3 is made up of 13 amino acids. CDR1 and CDR2 from the germline V gene are SNHLY and FYNNEI. CDR3 bases: TGTGCCAGCAGTGCGAGATGGGTGGAGACCCAGTACTTC. Translating it yields CASSARWVETQYF. The whole variable domain, remainder taken from reference TRBV2 and TRBJ2-5, is EPEVTQTPSHQVTQMGQEVILRCVPISNHLYFYWYRQILGQKVEFLVSFYNNEISEKSEIFDDQFSVERPDGSNFTLKIRSTKLEDSAMYFCASSARWVETQYFGPGTRLLVL.

This clonotype is labeled medium-sized. This chain uses TRBV27 with TRBJ1-5; 10 bases are a match to TRBD1. CDR1 MNHEY and CDR2 SMNVEV come from the germline V gene (reference sequence). Trimming cost V 6 bases and J 4 bases; bases outside gene matches: 9. CDR3 length equals 16 residues. The CDR3 coding sequence is TGTGCCAGCAGGCCGGGACAGGGGCTCCGAAATCAGCCCCAGCATTTT. Its protein is CASRPGQGLRNQPQHF.

The rearrangement uses TRBV27 and TRBJ2-4; 8 bases are shared with TRBD2. Germline V CDR1 and CDR2: MNHEY, SMNVEV (reference sequence). CDR3 length: 19 residues. Unmatched junction bases numbered 16, after V lost 0 bases and J lost 6 bases. The CDR3: CASSLSRSSGSILTNIQYF. DNA of the CDR3: TGTGCCAGCAGTTTATCGAGATCCAGCGGGAGTATATTGACAAACATTCAGTACTTC.

This clonotype was recorded many times. This rearrangement joins TRBV12-3 or TRBV12-4 to TRBJ1-5, with D possibly TRBD1 on 6 matching bases. V was clipped by 6 bases and J by 7 bases, with 13 bases between them. The CDR3 contains 13 residues. CDR3 nucleotide sequence: TGTGCCAGCAGCCCAGGGGTATGGCAGCCCCAGCATTTT. This sequence encodes CASSPGVWQPQHF.

The chain combines TRBV6-5 with TRBJ2-3; TRBD2 matches 13 bases. The germline V gene has CDR1 MNHEY and CDR2 SVGAGI. V dropped 6 bases and J dropped 5; count of bases not matched to a gene: 5. This CDR3 comprises 15 residues. The CDR3 coding sequence is TGTGCCAGCAGCCCCGGGACTAGCGGGAAAGATACGCAGTATTTT. The encoded protein is CASSPGTSGKDTQYF.

This clonotype was recorded only once. V gene TRBV11-3 combines with J gene TRBJ2-1; the D gene is possibly TRBD2 (5 bases). The CDR3 has 13 amino acids. The V end was cut by 6 bases, the J end by 6 bases, with 12 bases between. Germline V gives CDR1 SGHNT, CDR2 YENEEA. The chain's CDR3 is CASSRGPANEQFF. The CDR3 DNA is TGTGCCAGCAGTCGCGGGCCCGCCAATGAGCAGTTCTTC.

The CDR3 DNA is TGCGCCAGCAAGCAACAGGCGGCAGATACGCAGTATTTT. Translation: CASKQQAADTQYF. This sequence joins TRBV10-1 and TRBJ2-3; D possibly corresponds to TRBD1 (5 bases). Trimming took off 7 bases at V and 4 bases at J, with 12 bases between the two ends. The germline gives CDR1 WNHNN, CDR2 SYGVQD (reference sequence). The CDR3 loop spans 13 amino acids.

The sample holds a few counts of this clonotype. The chain combines TRBV5-1 with TRBJ2-2, with D possibly being TRBD1 (6 bases). Trimming cost V 0 bases and J 4 bases, with 16 bases left between them. Per the germline V gene, CDR1 is SGHRS and CDR2 is YFSETQ. There are 17 residues in the CDR3. The CDR3 loop reads CASSLARGGRGTGELFF. The CDR3 DNA is TGCGCCAGCAGCTTGGCCAGAGGGGGTCGGGGCACCGGGGAGCTGTTTTTT.

This clonotype is medium-sized by share. This rearrangement joins TRBV7-2 to TRBJ2-1, with 7 bases matching TRBD2. V lost 2 bases to trimming and J lost 0 bases; unmatched junction nucleotides: 7. From germline, CDR1 is SGHTA and CDR2 FQGNSA. This CDR3 comprises 17 residues. CDR3 loop: CASSLIWGGSSYNEQFF. CDR3 in DNA: TGTGCCAGCAGCTTAATATGGGGGGGGAGCTCCTACAATGAGCAGTTCTTC.

This clonotype was seen a few times. This rearrangement joins TRBV5-1 to TRBJ2-1, with 9 bases identical to TRBD1. CDR3 length: 15 residues. J lost 9 bases, V lost 3 bases, and 10 bases had no gene match. Looked up from germline, CDR1 is SGHRS and CDR2 is YFSETQ. As DNA, the CDR3 is TGCGCCAGCAGCTGGGACGGACAGGGGAGGATTGAGCAGTTCTTC. Its protein is CASSWDGQGRIEQFF.

As regards this clonotype: A read error may explain this, as a much larger clone is one base away. The chain joins TRBV18 to TRBJ2-2, with unresolved D. This CDR3 comprises 16 residues. Germline V gives CDR1 KGHSH, CDR2 LQKENI. CDR3 nucleotides: TGTGCCAGCTCCCCAGAAAGGAGTCCTAGGACCGAGGAGCTGTTTTTT. Protein sequence: CASSPERSPRTEELFF.

This clonotype is medium-sized within its sample. This sequence joins TRBV9 and TRBJ2-7; D gene ambiguous. CDR3 length: 10 amino acids. Trimming took off 0 bases at V and 5 bases at J, with 0 bases between the two ends. Germline assignment: CDR1 SGDLS and CDR2 YYNGEE. CDR3: CASSVDEQYF. In nucleotides, the CDR3 is TGTGCCAGCAGCGTAGACGAGCAGTACTTC.

The chain has TRBV18 and TRBJ2-1; 7 bases map to TRBD2. The CDR3 totals 15 residues. V shed 5 bases and J 6 bases; nucleotides not matched to a gene: 10. Germline V gives CDR1 KGHSH, CDR2 LQKENI. The CDR3: CASSIPGLPPNEQFF. CDR3 nucleotide sequence: TGTGCCAGCTCAATCCCGGGACTACCCCCCAATGAGCAGTTCTTC.

This clonotype is labeled large (0.1 to 1%). This chain uses TRBV9 with TRBJ2-1, with 11 bases fitting TRBD2. V shed 1 base, J shed 9 bases, and the junction held 3 bases outside the gene matches. This CDR3 contains 14 residues. Germline loops: CDR1 SGDLS, CDR2 YYNGEE. In nucleotides, the CDR3 is TGTGCCAGCAGCGTACTAGCGGGAGGTGCTGAGCAGTTCTTC. Protein sequence: CASSVLAGGAEQFF.

At least ten counts were recorded for this clonotype. The rearrangement links TRBV24-1 to TRBJ1-5, with D hard to call. CDR1 is KGHDR and CDR2 is SFDVKD in the germline V gene. Trimming took 5 bases from V and 7 from J, leaving 11 bases between them. The CDR3 covers 13 residues. CDR3 DNA sequence: TGTGCCACCAGTGCCCTGGGAGGGCAGCCCCAGCATTTT. Residues: CATSALGGQPQHF.